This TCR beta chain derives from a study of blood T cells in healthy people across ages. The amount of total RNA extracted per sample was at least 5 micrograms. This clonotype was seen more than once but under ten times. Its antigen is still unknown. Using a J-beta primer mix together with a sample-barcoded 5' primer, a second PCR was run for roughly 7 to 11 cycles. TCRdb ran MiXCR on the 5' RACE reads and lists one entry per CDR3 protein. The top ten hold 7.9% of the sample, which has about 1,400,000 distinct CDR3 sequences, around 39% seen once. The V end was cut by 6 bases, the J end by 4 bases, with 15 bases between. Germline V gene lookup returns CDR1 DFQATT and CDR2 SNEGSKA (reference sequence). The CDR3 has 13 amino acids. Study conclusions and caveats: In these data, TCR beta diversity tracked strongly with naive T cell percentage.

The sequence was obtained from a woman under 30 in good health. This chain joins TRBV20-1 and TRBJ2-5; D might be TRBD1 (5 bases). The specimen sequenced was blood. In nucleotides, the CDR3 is TGCAGTGCATGGGGCGGTCAAGGAGAGACCCAGTACTTC. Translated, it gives CSAWGGQGETQYF.